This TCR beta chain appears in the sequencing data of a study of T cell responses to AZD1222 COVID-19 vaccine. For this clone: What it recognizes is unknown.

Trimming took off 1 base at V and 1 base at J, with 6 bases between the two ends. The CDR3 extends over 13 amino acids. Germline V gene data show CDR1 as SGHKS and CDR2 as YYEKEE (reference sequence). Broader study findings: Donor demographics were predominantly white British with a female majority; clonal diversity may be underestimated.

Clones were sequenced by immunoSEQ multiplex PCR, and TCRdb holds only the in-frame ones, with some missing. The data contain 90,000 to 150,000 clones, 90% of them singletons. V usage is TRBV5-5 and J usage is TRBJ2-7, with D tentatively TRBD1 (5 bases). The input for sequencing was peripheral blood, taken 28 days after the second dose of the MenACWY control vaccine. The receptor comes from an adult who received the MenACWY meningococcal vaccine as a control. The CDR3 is CASSLQGSYEQYF. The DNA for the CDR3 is TGTGCCAGCAGCTTGCAGGGATCCTACGAGCAGTACTTC.